The 16 T cell receptor beta chains reported below all come from one sample, sequenced in a study of T-cell reconstitution after alpha-beta-depleted transplantation in children. The TCRbeta library incorporated unique molecular identifiers. TCRdb itself ran the PCR reads through MiXCR, one entry per CDR3 protein. The data contain hundreds of thousands of distinct CDR3 sequences, 16% of them seen just once; the ten biggest clones take up around two fifths. The input for sequencing was PBMCs, mostly from graft donor cells, taken 360 days after TCRalphabeta/CD19-depleted stem cell transplant. Receptor source: a male patient aged 2 to 9 who had a stem cell transplant for acute lymphoblastic leukemia, so the T cells may come from the graft donor.

J is TRBJ1-2 and V is TRBV18, with D unclear. The CDR3 contains 14 residues. Trimming left V 6 bases short and J 7 bases short, with 18 bases between. The germline V gene encodes CDR1 KGHSH and CDR2 LQKENI. CDR3 nucleotides: TGTGCCAGCTCGGCGCAGGCGAACCTAGGTGGCTACACCTTC. Its protein product is CASSAQANLGGYTF.

This chain joins TRBV11-1 and TRBJ2-3; 11 bases are shared with TRBD2. The CDR3 is made up of 22 amino acids. Germline V lookup: CDR1 SGHAT, CDR2 FQDESV (reference sequence). Losses at the gene ends were 0 bases for V and 2 bases for J; bases not matched to a gene: 19. CDR3 in amino acids: CASSLAGLFSGRVRGPTDTQYF. CDR3 nucleotide sequence: TGTGCCAGCAGCTTAGCGGGACTTTTTAGCGGGAGGGTAAGGGGACCCACAGATACGCAGTATTTT.

This clonotype was counted only a few times. The chain carries TRBV6-2 or TRBV6-3 and TRBJ2-3; 10 bases agree with TRBD2. J lost 0 bases, V lost 0 bases, and 6 bases had no gene match. The germline CDR1 and CDR2 sequences are MNHEY and SVGEGT. This CDR3 is 18 amino acids long. CDR3: CASSYSWTSGASTDTQYF. The CDR3, as DNA: TGTGCCAGCAGTTACTCGTGGACTAGCGGAGCTAGCACAGATACGCAGTATTTT.

This clonotype is a singleton in its sample. With a much larger clone just one base away, this may be a read error. This rearrangement joins TRBV7-6 to TRBJ2-3; D is uncertain. This CDR3 contains 12 residues. Germline V lookup: CDR1 SGHVS, CDR2 FNYEAQ. This CDR3 reads CASSFPGDTLYF. CDR3 nucleotides: TGTGCCAGCAGCTTTCCTGGGGATACGCTGTATTTT.

This clonotype turned up a few times. This rearrangement joins TRBV20-1 to TRBJ2-7; D tentatively reads TRBD1 or TRBD2 (5 bases each). The V gene's germline CDR1 is DFQATT and CDR2 SNEGSKA (reference sequence). The CDR3 is made up of 12 amino acids. Trimming shortened V by 6 bases and J by 2 bases, and 11 bases separated the two germline ends. The CDR3 region has the DNA TGCAGTGCCGGGACCCAGCCCTACGAGCAGTACTTC. It encodes CSAGTQPYEQYF.

This clonotype was counted only a few times. The chain recombines TRBV10-3 with TRBJ2-3; 10 nucleotides agree with TRBD2. Per the germline V gene, CDR1 is ENHRY and CDR2 is SYGVKD. This CDR3 is built from 14 residues. V lost 3 bases to trimming and J lost 4 bases; unmatched junction nucleotides: 1. Written as DNA, the CDR3 is TGTGCCATCAGTGAAGCGGGAGGGCCAGATACGCAGTATTTT. Translation: CAISEAGGPDTQYF.

In this sample, this clonotype turned up a few times. The chain employs TRBV3-1 and TRBJ1-4; D call uncertain. The germline V gene has CDR1 LGHDT and CDR2 YNNKEL (reference sequence). V was cut by 2 bases and J by 8 bases, with 15 bases left in between. The CDR3 runs 15 residues. The CDR3 sequence: CASSQFRFVGEKLFF. CDR3 DNA: TGTGCCAGCAGCCAATTCAGGTTTGTAGGCGAAAAACTGTTTTTT. The full variable domain, completed using reference TRBV3-1 and TRBJ1-4, is DTAVSQTPKYLVTQMGNDKSIKCEQNLGHDTMYWYKQDSKKFLKIMFSYNNKELIINETVPNRFSPKSPDKAHLNLHINSLELGDSAVYFCASSQFRFVGEKLFFGSGTQLSVL.

This clonotype has at least ten counts. The gene calls are TRBV29-1 and TRBJ2-3; D call uncertain. V lost 5 bases, J lost 2 bases, and 11 bases lay in between. Germline V CDR1 and CDR2: SQVTM, ANQGSEA. CDR3 length: 13 residues. The CDR3 loop reads CSVWGSLTDTQYF. The DNA for the CDR3 is TGCAGCGTTTGGGGTTCCCTCACAGATACGCAGTATTTT.

Ten or more counts support this clonotype. The chain employs TRBV7-2 and TRBJ2-2; D might be TRBD2 (5 bases). Germline assignment: CDR1 SGHTA and CDR2 FQGNSA. V lost 5 bases and J lost 8, with 15 bases in between. The CDR3 is 14 residues long. The CDR3 is CASSLKLRAGELFF. CDR3 nucleotide sequence: TGTGCCAGCAGCCTAAAACTGAGGGCGGGGGAGCTGTTTTTT.

This clonotype was seen only a few times. J is TRBJ1-5 and V is TRBV9, with unresolved D. The ends were cut back, 0 bases at V and 0 bases at J, with 7 bases in the middle. Germline assignment: CDR1 SGDLS and CDR2 YYNGEE. There are 15 residues in the CDR3. The CDR3 spells CASSVDPSSNQPQHF. DNA for the CDR3: TGTGCCAGCAGCGTAGACCCCTCTAGCAATCAGCCCCAGCATTTT.

The rearrangement links TRBV5-1 to TRBJ2-3, with TRBD2 matching 13 bases. Per the germline V gene, CDR1 is SGHRS and CDR2 is YFSETQ. V was clipped by 4 bases and J by 4 bases; unmatched bases: 6. This CDR3 has 16 amino acids. This CDR3 reads CASSPGLAGVSDTQYF. The CDR3 bases are TGCGCCAGCAGCCCCGGACTAGCGGGAGTGTCAGATACGCAGTATTTT.

This clonotype was seen repeatedly, ten times or more. The chain combines TRBV12-3 or TRBV12-4 with TRBJ2-3, with 8 bases identical to TRBD1. The CDR3 covers 14 residues. V shed 6 bases and J 2 bases; nucleotides not matched to a gene: 4. The CDR3 reads CASSDRGPTDTQYF. The CDR3 nucleotides read TGTGCCAGCAGCGACAGGGGCCCCACAGATACGCAGTATTTT.

The V and J genes are TRBV5-1 and TRBJ2-5; 7 nucleotides agree with TRBD1. CDR1 is SGHRS and CDR2 is YFSETQ in the germline V gene. The CDR3 covers 16 residues. V shed 2 bases, J shed 2 bases, and the junction held 9 bases outside the gene matches. As DNA, the CDR3 is TGCGCCAGCAGCTTCCCCACGACAGGGCAACAAGAGACCCAGTACTTC. Residues: CASSFPTTGQQETQYF.

This chain joins TRBV4-3 and TRBJ2-5; D may be TRBD2 (5 bases). This CDR3 has 14 amino acids. V lost 0 bases to trimming and J lost 7 bases, with 12 bases between them. In germline, CDR1 is LGHNA, CDR2 YSLEER. This chain's CDR3 is CASSQDLLAGTQYF. CDR3 nucleotide sequence: TGCGCCAGCAGCCAAGATCTCCTAGCAGGGACCCAGTACTTC.

This clonotype was detected a few times. The J gene is TRBJ2-2, the V gene TRBV7-9; D is ambiguous. Germline V lookup: CDR1 SEHNR, CDR2 FQNEAQ (reference sequence). V shed 2 bases and J shed 2 bases, with 12 bases lying between them. This CDR3 comprises 16 residues. CDR3 sequence: CASSLSFLLNTGELFF. CDR3 DNA: TGTGCCAGCAGCTTATCCTTCCTCTTAAACACCGGGGAGCTGTTTTTT.

This clonotype occurred many times. The J gene is TRBJ2-7, the V gene TRBV10-3; 11 bases fit TRBD2. The V gene's germline CDR1 is ENHRY and CDR2 SYGVKD. V lost 8 bases and J lost 7; bases outside the gene matches: 10. The CDR3 sequence is 14 residues long. CDR3 protein: CAISGSGREREQYF. Written as DNA, the CDR3 is TGTGCCATCTCGGGTAGCGGGAGGGAACGGGAGCAGTACTTC.